The next 29 T cell receptor beta chains were all read from a single sample in a study of blood T cells in healthy people across ages. Sample-barcoded 5' priming and a J-beta primer mix drove a second PCR of 7 to 11 cycles. MiXCR, applied by TCRdb to the 5' RACE reads, yields one record per CDR3 protein. The sample contains 1 million or so distinct CDR3 sequences, around 27% of which appear only once. The same sample was also studied in work on T cells of mothers and their children.

The sequenced sample was blood. All receptors come from a girl aged 2 to 10 in good health.

The chain couples TRBV4-3 to TRBJ2-1; D possibly corresponds to TRBD2 (7 bases). The V gene lost 1 base and the J gene lost 7 bases, with 23 bases spanning the gap. The CDR3 is 18 amino acids. Germline CDR1 is LGHNA and CDR2 is YSLEER. For the CDR3, the DNA is TGCGCCAGCAGCCAAGTGGGAACAACGGGGGGCCTCTGGAATGAGCAGTTCTTC. It encodes CASSQVGTTGGLWNEQFF.

A few counts support this clonotype. The V call is TRBV7-2, the J call TRBJ1-1; D not resolved. Germline V gene lookup returns CDR1 SGHTA and CDR2 FQGNSA. Trimming shortened V by 5 bases and J by 1 base, and 11 bases separated the two germline ends. This CDR3 is 14 amino acids long. CDR3 loop: CASSEFRTNTEAFF. CDR3 nucleotide sequence: TGTGCCAGCAGCGAATTCCGGACGAACACTGAAGCTTTCTTT.

This clonotype has a count of ten or more. The rearrangement uses TRBV27 and TRBJ1-3; D not certain. The CDR3 is made up of 16 amino acids. Trimming cost V 0 bases and J 0 bases, with 9 bases left between them. Germline CDR1 is MNHEY and CDR2 is SMNVEV (reference sequence). CDR3 DNA sequence: TGTGCCAGCAGTTTATCCCCGCCCAGCTCTGGAAACACCATATATTTT. Protein product: CASSLSPPSSGNTIYF.

The CDR3: CASSFIQSYNEQFF. The CDR3 nucleotides are TGTGCCAGCAGCTTCATACAGTCCTACAATGAGCAGTTCTTC. The chain couples TRBV11-1 to TRBJ2-1, with D hard to call. The V end lost 3 bases, the J end lost 1 base, and 7 bases lay between the germline ends. Germline values: CDR1 SGHAT, CDR2 FQDESV (reference sequence). This CDR3 spans 14 amino acids.

This clonotype was found a few times. The chain is built from TRBV2 and TRBJ2-5; 14 bases map to TRBD2. Near its end, the DNA agrees better with TRBJ2-1, so the J call may be wrong. CDR3 length equals 15 residues. Germline lookup yields CDR1 SNHLY and CDR2 FYNNEI. CDR3 nucleotide sequence: TGTGCCAGCAGTGACCTGGGACTAGCGGGAGCGGAGCAGTTCTTC. Its translation is CASSDLGLAGAEQFF.

The chain couples TRBV2 to TRBJ2-5, with TRBD2 matching over 12 bases. The germline V gene encodes CDR1 SNHLY and CDR2 FYNNEI. The V and J ends lost 6 bases and 0 bases, in that order; junction bases with no gene match: 2. The CDR3 has 15 amino acids. CDR3 sequence reads: CASRTSGGYQETQYF. CDR3 DNA sequence: TGTGCCAGCAGAACTAGCGGGGGGTACCAAGAGACCCAGTACTTC.

This chain connects TRBV6-5 to TRBJ2-5; D possibly matches TRBD1 or TRBD2 (5 bases each). The J call is uncertain, as TRBJ2-1 better fits the DNA end. The germline CDR1 and CDR2 sequences are MNHEY and SVGAGI. The CDR3 is made up of 13 amino acids. The CDR3 region is CASRTGTASEQFF. The CDR3 nucleotides read TGTGCCAGCAGAACCGGGACGGCCAGTGAGCAGTTCTTC.

The chain recombines TRBV19 with TRBJ1-6, with 11 bases identical to TRBD1. The CDR3 spans 14 residues. V gave up 7 bases and J gave up 9 bases; unmatched junction bases: 5. Per the germline V gene, CDR1 is LNHDA and CDR2 is SQIVND (reference sequence). CDR3 region: CASTGTGGVSPLHF. The CDR3 DNA follows: TGTGCCAGTACCGGGACAGGGGGAGTTTCACCCCTCCACTTT.

This sequence joins TRBV12-3 or TRBV12-4 and TRBJ1-2; the D gene is possibly TRBD1 (5 bases). Trimming removed 6 bases from V and 2 bases from J, with 13 bases in between. The CDR3 length is 14 residues. The CDR3 sequence: CASRVQGRNYGYTF. The CDR3 DNA follows: TGTGCCAGCAGGGTCCAGGGCCGGAACTATGGCTACACCTTC.

This clonotype was seen a few times. V gene TRBV12-3 or TRBV12-4 combines with J gene TRBJ1-6; no clear D gene. The germline V and J ends were trimmed by 5 bases and 9 bases, with 14 bases remaining between them. This CDR3 region has 14 residues. CDR3 sequence (DNA): TGTGCCAGCAGTCCGAGCCTGGATGCTTCACCCCTCCACTTT. Amino acids: CASSPSLDASPLHF.

This sequence joins TRBV28 and TRBJ2-1; weak D call: TRBD2 (6 bases). The CDR3 loop spans 16 amino acids. Trimming shortened V by 5 bases and J by 0 bases, and 14 bases separated the two germline ends. Germline CDR1 is MDHEN and CDR2 is SYDVKM. In DNA, the CDR3 is TGTGCCAGCAGTCTCTATGCGGGGAGCTCCTACAATGAGCAGTTCTTC. Translation gives CASSLYAGSSYNEQFF.

V is TRBV29-1 and J is TRBJ2-1; D tentatively fits TRBD1 or TRBD2 (5 bases each). This CDR3 is 14 amino acids long. Trimming shortened V by 7 bases and J by 1 base, and 14 bases separated the two germline ends. The germline V gene encodes CDR1 SQVTM and CDR2 ANQGSEA. DNA of the CDR3: TGCAGCGGCTCACGGGACCGATCCTACAATGAGCAGTTCTTC. This sequence encodes CSGSRDRSYNEQFF.

The table lists this clonotype with a few counts. The chain has TRBV16 and TRBJ2-3, with D unresolved. Trimming removed 1 base from V and 2 bases from J, with 10 bases in between. Germline CDR1 is KGHSY and CDR2 is FQNENV. This CDR3 region has 15 residues. The CDR3 here is CASSQFGVPTDTQYF. For the CDR3, the DNA is TGTGCCAGCAGCCAATTTGGGGTTCCCACAGATACGCAGTATTTT.

The chain carries TRBV6-1 and TRBJ1-5; D may be TRBD1 (6 bases). Between the trimmed V and J ends, which lost 7 bases and 5 bases, there was a span of 24 bases. Looked up from germline, CDR1 is MNHNS and CDR2 is SASEGT. CDR3 length equals 17 residues. The CDR3, as DNA: TGTGCCAGCACCGGCCTCCTTTTCAGGGGTAGAGATCAGCCCCAGCATTTT. Its protein is CASTGLLFRGRDQPQHF.

This chain connects TRBV2 to TRBJ2-2; D uncertain. The CDR3 consists of 10 residues. Germline assignment: CDR1 SNHLY and CDR2 FYNNEI. The V and J ends lost 8 bases and 8 bases respectively, with 6 bases between them. CDR3 in DNA: TGTGCCAGCGAGTTTGGGGAGCTGTTTTTT. This gives the protein CASEFGELFF.

This clonotype was recorded a few times. CDR3 sequence reads: CSVVAQTEAFF. The CDR3 DNA reads as TGCAGCGTTGTAGCCCAGACTGAAGCTTTCTTT. V and J are TRBV29-1 and TRBJ1-1, with unresolved D. The germline V gene has CDR1 SQVTM and CDR2 ANQGSEA. Trimming removed 4 bases at V and 5 bases at J, with 8 bases between. The CDR3 consists of 11 residues.

V is TRBV6-5 and J is TRBJ2-1; 10 nucleotides match TRBD1. Per the germline V gene, CDR1 is MNHEY and CDR2 is SVGAGI. Trimming removed 4 bases from V and 8 bases from J; junction bases left unmatched: 2. This CDR3 is built from 13 residues. The CDR3 is CASSLDRGHEQFF. The CDR3 DNA sequence: TGTGCCAGCAGTTTAGACAGGGGGCATGAGCAGTTCTTC.

V usage is TRBV4-2 and J usage is TRBJ2-5, with 15 bases fitting TRBD2. Trimming at V came to 0 bases and at J to 2 bases, leaving 1 base not matched to a gene. The CDR3 is 17 residues long. Germline CDR1 is LGHNA and CDR2 is YNFKEQ. The CDR3 loop is CASSQDGTSGGQETQYF. The CDR3 region has the DNA TGTGCCAGCAGCCAAGACGGGACTAGCGGGGGGCAAGAGACCCAGTACTTC.

The CDR3 nucleotides read TGCAGTGCTCCGCTCGGGGCCTTAAACACTGAAGCTTTCTTT. It yields the protein CSAPLGALNTEAFF. This chain joins TRBV20-1 and TRBJ1-1; D perhaps matches TRBD1 (5 bases). The CDR3 has 14 amino acids. CDR1 is DFQATT, CDR2 SNEGSKA, per germline (reference sequence). V lost 5 bases to trimming and J lost 2 bases, with 15 bases between them.

The sample holds a few counts of this clonotype. One end of the junction varies from germline; a read error may be responsible. The J gene is TRBJ2-6, the V gene TRBV12-3 or TRBV12-4; D is possibly TRBD1 or TRBD2 (6 bases each). The CDR3 covers 19 residues. CDR3 protein: CVSSFRNREARSGANVLTF. CDR3 coding DNA: TGTGTCAGCAGTTTCCGGAACAGGGAGGCCCGCTCTGGGGCCAACGTCCTGACTTTC.

The table lists this clonotype with a few counts. The chain couples TRBV7-2 to TRBJ1-5; the D gene is possibly TRBD1 (5 bases). Deletions cut 1 base from V and 2 bases from J, with 15 bases between. Germline CDR1 SGHTA, CDR2 FQGNSA. CDR3 size: 17 residues. This CDR3 reads CASSLGAGGAGNQPQHF. The CDR3 coding sequence is TGTGCCAGCAGCTTAGGCGCCGGAGGGGCGGGCAATCAGCCCCAGCATTTT.

V gene TRBV4-2 combines with J gene TRBJ2-5, with a tentative D call TRBD2 (5 bases). The J call may be in error: the DNA end matches TRBJ2-7 better. This CDR3 contains 15 residues. Germline CDR1 reads LGHNA; CDR2 reads YNFKEQ. The CDR3 reads CASSQAGGRNDEQYF. The DNA of the CDR3 is TGTGCCAGCAGCCAAGCCGGAGGACGTAACGACGAGCAGTACTTC.

The rearrangement joins TRBV20-1 to TRBJ2-5, with TRBD1 matching 8 bases. Germline assignment: CDR1 DFQATT and CDR2 SNEGSKA (reference sequence). CDR3 length: 17 amino acids. The trim removed 5 bases at V and 2 bases at J, leaving 16 bases unmatched. The CDR3 loop reads CSARNLRGLETQETQYF. The CDR3 DNA reads TGCAGTGCTCGAAACCTCAGGGGGCTAGAGACACAAGAGACCCAGTACTTC.

This clonotype has more than one count but fewer than ten. The rearrangement links TRBV15 to TRBJ2-7; D remains ambiguous. CDR3 size: 13 residues. The ends were cut back, 0 bases at V and 9 bases at J, with 12 bases in the middle. Per the germline V gene, CDR1 is LNHNV and CDR2 is YYDKDF (reference sequence). The CDR3: CATSRDLAPGQYF. The DNA for the CDR3 is TGTGCCACCAGCAGAGATCTTGCGCCGGGGCAGTACTTC.

The chain joins TRBV20-1 to TRBJ1-2; a possible D gene is TRBD1 (5 bases). V was trimmed by 3 bases and J by 5 bases, leaving 16 bases between them. Germline CDR1 DFQATT, CDR2 SNEGSKA (reference sequence). This CDR3 is 14 amino acids long. CDR3 DNA: TGCAGTGCTAGTCGCCGGGACTCCGCGTATGGCTACACCTTC. Its protein product is CSASRRDSAYGYTF.

The chain combines TRBV20-1 with TRBJ2-7; TRBD1 matches 10 bases. After removal of 3 bases from V and 4 bases from J, the junction contained 6 bases not matched to a gene. This CDR3 comprises 14 residues. Germline values: CDR1 DFQATT, CDR2 SNEGSKA (reference sequence). The CDR3 here is CSASRGTGAYEQYF. The CDR3 DNA follows: TGCAGTGCTAGTCGAGGGACAGGGGCGTACGAGCAGTACTTC.

This clonotype was seen a handful of times. The chain has TRBV20-1 and TRBJ2-5, with TRBD1 matching 9 bases. V lost 5 bases and J lost 4; bases outside the gene matches: 11. CDR1 is DFQATT and CDR2 is SNEGSKA in the germline V gene (reference sequence). The CDR3 spans 15 residues. CDR3 amino acids: CSAPRDRETGETQYF. The CDR3 nucleotides are TGCAGTGCTCCCCGGGACAGGGAAACGGGAGAGACCCAGTACTTC.

The chain has TRBV4-3 and TRBJ2-5; the D is unclear. This CDR3 has 14 amino acids. Germline V CDR1 and CDR2: LGHNA, YSLEER. Trimming removed 1 base at V and 13 bases at J, with 19 bases between. In DNA form, the CDR3 reads TGCGCCAGCAGCCAAGTTCTGAGCTCCTACGAGCGGTACTTC. Amino acids: CASSQVLSSYERYF.

The chain is built from TRBV11-2 and TRBJ1-2; the match to TRBD1 covers 7 bases. Losses at the gene ends were 5 bases for V and 8 bases for J; bases not matched to a gene: 14. Germline values: CDR1 SGHAT, CDR2 FQNNGV. CDR3 size: 15 residues. CDR3 sequence reads: CASSLGLAGGRGYTF. Here the CDR3 DNA reads TGTGCCAGCAGCCTAGGTTTAGCAGGGGGAAGAGGCTACACCTTC.